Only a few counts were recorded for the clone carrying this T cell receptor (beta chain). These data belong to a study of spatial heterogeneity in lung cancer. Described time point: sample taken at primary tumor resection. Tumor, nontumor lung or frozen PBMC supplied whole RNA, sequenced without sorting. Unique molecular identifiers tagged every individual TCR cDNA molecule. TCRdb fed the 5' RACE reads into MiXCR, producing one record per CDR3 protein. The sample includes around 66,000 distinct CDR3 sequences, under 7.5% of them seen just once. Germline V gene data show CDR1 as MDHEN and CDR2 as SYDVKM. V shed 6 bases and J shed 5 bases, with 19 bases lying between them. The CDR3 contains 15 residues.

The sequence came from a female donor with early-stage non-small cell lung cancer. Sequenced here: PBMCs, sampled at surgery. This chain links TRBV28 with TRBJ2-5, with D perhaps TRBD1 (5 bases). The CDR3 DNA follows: TGTGCCAGCAGGGGGTCGGGCAGGGCCTCGGAGACCCAGTACTTC. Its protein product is CASRGSGRASETQYF. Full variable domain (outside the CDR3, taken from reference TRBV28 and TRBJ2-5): DVKVTQSSRYLVKRTGEKVFLECVQDMDHENMFWYRQDPGLGLRLIYFSYDVKMKEKGDIPEGYSVSREKKERFSLILESASTNQTSMYLCASRGSGRASETQYFGPGTRLLVL.